These 7 T cell receptor beta chains came from one sample sequenced in a study of metastatic and nonmetastatic thyroid tumors. TCRdb re-called the PCR reads with MiXCR. The sample lists under 50,000 clones; less than 25% were seen once. All patients were treatment-naive before thyroid surgery. The material sequenced was blood. These receptors all stem from a male donor with papillary thyroid cancer or a benign thyroid nodule (not recorded which). Some clones in this sample may be carry-over from other donors' samples.

This clone showed up many times. This chain links TRBV6-5 with TRBJ2-7; D is possibly TRBD2 (6 bases). This CDR3 contains 14 residues. V lost 2 bases and J lost 0, with 8 bases in between. Germline V gene sequence: CDR1 MNHEY, CDR2 SVGAGI. CDR3 DNA sequence: TGTGCCAGCAGTTACGCGACTAGCTCCTACGAGCAGTACTTC. Protein sequence: CASSYATSSYEQYF.

This clone was recorded at least ten times. The chain has TRBV3-1 and TRBJ2-3; TRBD1 aligns across 10 bases. Losses at the gene ends were 5 bases for V and 3 bases for J; bases not matched to a gene: 5. Germline V gives CDR1 LGHDT, CDR2 YNNKEL (reference sequence). The length of the CDR3 is 15 residues. CDR3 DNA: TGTGCCAGCAGCAGGGGACAGGGGAATACAGATACGCAGTATTTT. Amino acids: CASSRGQGNTDTQYF.

Many counts were recorded for this clone. The gene calls are TRBV2 and TRBJ2-7; D ambiguous. Germline loops: CDR1 SNHLY, CDR2 FYNNEI. There are 11 residues in the CDR3. Trimming removed 7 bases from V and 0 bases from J, with 4 bases in between. CDR3 protein: CASTISYEQYF. CDR3 nucleotides: TGTGCCAGCACTATCTCCTACGAGCAGTACTTC. The complete variable domain, with remaining parts taken from reference TRBV2 and TRBJ2-7, reads EPEVTQTPSHQVTQMGQEVILRCVPISNHLYFYWYRQILGQKVEFLVSFYNNEISEKSEIFDDQFSVERPDGSNFTLKIRSTKLEDSAMYFCASTISYEQYFGPGTRLTVT.

Note on this clone: The junction differs from germline at one of its ends, possibly a read error. This chain uses TRBV30 with TRBJ1-5; 10 bases match TRBD1. CDR1 GTSNPN and CDR2 SVGIG come from the germline V gene (reference sequence). The CDR3 covers 17 residues. For the CDR3, the DNA is TGTGCCTGGAGTAGGGGACAGGGGCAATATAGCAATCAGCCCCAGCGTTTT. This translates into CAWSRGQGQYSNQPQRF.

The chain uses TRBV6-1 and TRBJ2-7; 9 bases align to TRBD2. The CDR3 is 16 amino acids. V lost 6 bases to trimming and J lost 2 bases; unmatched junction nucleotides: 11. Germline CDR1 MNHNS, CDR2 SASEGT. DNA of the CDR3: TGTGCCAGCAGCCGCGGGAGGGCGGGAGGAACCTACGAGCAGTACTTC. Its protein is CASSRGRAGGTYEQYF.

This clone was detected many times. This chain connects TRBV9 to TRBJ2-3; D gene unclear. Per germline, CDR1 SGDLS and CDR2 YYNGEE. Trimming removed 0 bases from V and 5 bases from J, with 10 bases in between. The length of the CDR3 is 14 residues. CDR3: CASSVANALDTQYF. In DNA, the CDR3 is TGTGCCAGCAGCGTAGCAAATGCTCTAGATACGCAGTATTTT.

The table lists this clone with many counts. This sample also contains other DNA sequences that code for the same CDR3. The chain employs TRBV19 and TRBJ2-2, with D maybe TRBD2 (6 bases). Trimming cost V 5 bases and J 4 bases, with 14 bases left between them. Germline V lookup: CDR1 LNHDA, CDR2 SQIVND (reference sequence). The CDR3 is 15 amino acids. The DNA for the CDR3 is TGTGCCAGTAGTGCCCCCGGGACTCTCACCGGGGAGCTGTTTTTT. Translated: CASSAPGTLTGELFF. Variable domain in full (rest from reference TRBV19 and TRBJ2-2): DGGITQSPKYLFRKEGQNVTLSCEQNLNHDAMYWYRQDPGQGLRLIYYSQIVNDFQKGDIAEGYSVSREKKESFPLTVTSAQKNPTAFYLCASSAPGTLTGELFFGEGSRLTVL.